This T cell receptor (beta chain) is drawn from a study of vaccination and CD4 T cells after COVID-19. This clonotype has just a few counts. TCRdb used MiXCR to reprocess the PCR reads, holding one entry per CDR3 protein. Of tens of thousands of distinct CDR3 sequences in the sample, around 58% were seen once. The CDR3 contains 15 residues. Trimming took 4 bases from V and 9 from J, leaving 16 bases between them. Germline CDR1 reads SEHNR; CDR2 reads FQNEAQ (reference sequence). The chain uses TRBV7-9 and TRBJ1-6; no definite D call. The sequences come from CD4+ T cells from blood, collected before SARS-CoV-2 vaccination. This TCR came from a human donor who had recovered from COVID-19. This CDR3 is CASSSPPGRGSPLHF. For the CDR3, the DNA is TGTGCCAGCAGCTCCCCCCCGGGGAGAGGTTCACCCCTCCACTTT.